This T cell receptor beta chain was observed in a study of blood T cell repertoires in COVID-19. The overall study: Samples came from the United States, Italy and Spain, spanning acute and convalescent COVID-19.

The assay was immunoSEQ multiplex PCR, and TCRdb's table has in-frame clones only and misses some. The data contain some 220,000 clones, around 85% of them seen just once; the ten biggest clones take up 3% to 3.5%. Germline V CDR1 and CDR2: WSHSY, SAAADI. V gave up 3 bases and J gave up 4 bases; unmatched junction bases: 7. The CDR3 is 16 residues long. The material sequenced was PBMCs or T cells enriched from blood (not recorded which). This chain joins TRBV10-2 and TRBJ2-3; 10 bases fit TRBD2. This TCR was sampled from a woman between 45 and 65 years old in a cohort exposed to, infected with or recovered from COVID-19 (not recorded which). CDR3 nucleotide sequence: TGCGCCAGCAGTGAAGCTAGCGGGGGCCCCCCAGATACGCAGTATTTT. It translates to CASSEASGGPPDTQYF.